These T cell receptor beta chains were read from a single sample in a study of blood T cell repertoires in COVID-19. Profiling relied on immunoSEQ multiplex PCR, and the TCRdb table lists in-frame clones only, not all of them. The data hold about 180,000 clones, with around 80% observed a single time. Specimen: PBMCs or T cells enriched from blood (not recorded which). Receptors were obtained from a man in his 60s who had been exposed to COVID-19. CDR3s include the opening cysteine and the closing phenylalanine or tryptophan. The order of the fields is V gene, D gene, J gene, clone size, CDR3 protein, CDR3 DNA. The D gene is left open where the match is weak. Where a row states a size, it is once, few, many or the class of an expanded clone; other rows omit it.

TRBV4-3	.	TRBJ2-7	.	CASSQVAAGKYEQYF	TGCGCCAGCAGCCAAGTAGCGGCAGGGAAATACGAGCAGTACTTC
TRBV5-1	TRBD2	TRBJ2-1	.	CASSLAEIAGGPNNEQFF	TGCGCCAGCAGCTTGGCCGAGATAGCGGGAGGGCCGAACAATGAGCAGTTCTTC
TRBV24-1	TRBD1	TRBJ1-2	.	CATSDSPTGVFGYTF	TGTGCCACCAGTGATTCCCCGACAGGGGTTTTTGGCTACACCTTC
TRBV24-1	.	TRBJ2-2	.	CATSDLTNRNTGELFF	TGTGCCACCAGTGATTTGACAAACAGGAACACCGGGGAGCTGTTTTTT
TRBV6-5	TRBD1	TRBJ1-1	.	CASSTTGGAHTEAFF	TGTGCCAGCAGTACGACAGGGGGCGCGCACACTGAAGCTTTCTTT
TRBV28	TRBD1	TRBJ1-6	.	CASSGQGNRDSPLHF	TGTGCCAGCTCGGGACAGGGGAATAGAGATTCACCCCTCCACTTT
TRBV29-1	.	TRBJ2-5	.	CSAPEAQYF	TGCAGCGCCCCGGAGGCCCAGTACTTC
TRBV15	.	TRBJ1-1	.	CATSPRDAGMEAFF	TGTGCCACCAGCCCAAGAGATGCGGGTATGGAAGCTTTCTTT
TRBV10-2	.	TRBJ2-3	.	CASSGLAITDTQYF	TGCGCCAGCAGTGGGCTAGCGATCACAGATACGCAGTATTTT
TRBV9	TRBD2	TRBJ2-5	.	CASSVTGTTYQETQYF	TGTGCCAGCAGCGTAACGGGGACTACGTACCAAGAGACCCAGTACTTC
TRBV7-9	TRBD1	TRBJ1-3	few	CASSLGQGGNTIYF	TGTGCCAGCAGCTTAGGACAGGGAGGAAACACCATATATTTT
TRBV6-4	.	TRBJ1-2	.	CASSAPGTGGYTF	TGTGCCAGCAGTGCTCCCGGGACTGGTGGCTACACCTTC
TRBV6-5	TRBD1	TRBJ2-7	.	CASSRPGQGREQYF	TGTGCCAGCAGTAGACCGGGACAGGGAAGGGAGCAGTACTTC
TRBV5-6	.	TRBJ1-3	few	CASSRGTHAGNTIYF	TGTGCCAGCAGCCGGGGGACCCATGCAGGAAACACCATATATTTT
TRBV6-2/TRBV6-3	TRBD1	TRBJ1-2	many	CASIYGTGGVPRYTF	TGTGCCAGCATTTACGGGACAGGGGGCGTACCTCGCTACACCTTC
TRBV27	TRBD2	TRBJ2-7	many	CASSLWLAGQPYEQYF	TGTGCCAGCAGTTTATGGCTAGCGGGCCAGCCCTACGAGCAGTACTTC
TRBV18	.	TRBJ2-1	once	CASSPPRVGYNEQFF	TGTGCCAGCTCACCACCACGGGTGGGCTACAATGAGCAGTTCTTC
TRBV7-2	.	TRBJ2-7	.	CASSLEGLTSYEQYF	TGTGCCAGCAGCTTAGAGGGACTGACTTCCTACGAGCAGTACTTC
TRBV11-1	.	TRBJ2-2	.	CASSLVYPIPGELFF	TGTGCCAGCAGCTTAGTGTACCCTATACCCGGGGAGCTGTTTTTT
TRBV2	TRBD1	TRBJ1-4	.	CASSENRGWEKLFF	TGTGCCAGCAGTGAGAACAGGGGCTGGGAAAAACTGTTTTTT
TRBV7-2	TRBD1	TRBJ2-5	.	CASSLGQGARETQYF	TGTGCCAGCAGCTTAGGGCAGGGGGCTCGGGAGACCCAGTACTTC
TRBV3-1/TRBV3-2	.	TRBJ1-1	few	CASSQDRGAEAFF	TGTGCCAGCAGCCAAGATCGGGGAGCTGAAGCTTTCTTT
TRBV6-4	TRBD1	TRBJ1-1	once	CASSEDRGSAEAFF	TGTGCCAGCAGTGAGGACAGGGGGTCCGCTGAAGCTTTCTTT
TRBV29-1	.	TRBJ2-7	few	CSVERGQGYEQYF	TGCAGCGTTGAAAGGGGCCAGGGGTACGAGCAGTACTTC
TRBV2	TRBD1	TRBJ1-1	.	CASSEWAGGLDTEAFF	TGTGCCAGCAGTGAATGGGCAGGGGGCTTAGACACTGAAGCTTTCTTT
TRBV6-5	TRBD1	TRBJ1-2	.	CASSQRQQGQGAWTF	TGTGCCAGCAGTCAACGACAGCAGGGACAGGGGGCTTGGACCTTC
TRBV19	.	TRBJ1-2	few	CASSPTGAPLNGYTF	TGTGCCAGTAGTCCGACAGGAGCGCCCTTGAATGGCTACACCTTC
TRBV19	TRBD1	TRBJ1-4	.	CASRGQAMTNEKLFF	TGTGCCAGTAGGGGACAGGCAATGACAAATGAAAAACTGTTTTTT
TRBV27	TRBD1	TRBJ1-6	.	CASSWGQTSSYNSPLHF	TGTGCCAGCAGTTGGGGACAGACGAGCTCCTATAATTCACCCCTCCACTTT
TRBV10-2	.	TRBJ1-6	once	CASSETPSYNSPLHF	TGCGCCAGCAGTGAAACACCGTCCTATAATTCACCCCTCCACTTT
TRBV15	.	TRBJ1-1	.	CATSREYRATEAFF	TGTGCCACCAGCAGAGAATACAGGGCGACTGAAGCTTTCTTT
TRBV11-3	.	TRBJ2-1	.	CASTQGGRTYNEQFF	TGTGCCAGCACCCAAGGAGGACGGACTTACAATGAGCAGTTCTTC
TRBV19	.	TRBJ1-1	.	CASSMQGNTEAFF	TGTGCCAGTAGTATGCAGGGGAACACTGAAGCTTTCTTT
TRBV7-8	TRBD1	TRBJ1-1	.	CASIPRGTGGLTEAFF	TGTGCCAGCATTCCTAGGGGGACAGGGGGTTTGACTGAAGCTTTCTTT
TRBV27	TRBD2	TRBJ2-7	.	CASSLAGGRREQYF	TGTGCCAGCAGTTTAGCGGGAGGGCGGCGCGAGCAGTACTTC
TRBV6-2/TRBV6-3	TRBD1	TRBJ1-2	.	CASSRQGANYGYTF	TGTGCCAGCAGTCGACAGGGGGCGAACTATGGCTACACCTTC
TRBV9	.	TRBJ2-1	.	CASSALAGFWNEQFF	TGTGCCAGCAGCGCACTAGCTGGGTTTTGGAATGAGCAGTTCTTC
TRBV29-1	TRBD2	TRBJ2-7	medium-sized	CSAQASGAFYEQYF	TGCAGCGCCCAAGCAAGCGGGGCATTCTACGAGCAGTACTTC
TRBV2	.	TRBJ2-3	.	CASSDLQNTDTQYF	TGTGCCAGCAGTGATTTACAGAACACAGATACGCAGTATTTT
TRBV3-1/TRBV3-2	TRBD1	TRBJ1-2	.	CASSQNLAGGNYGYTF	TGTGCCAGCAGCCAAAATCTGGCAGGGGGGAACTATGGCTACACCTTC
TRBV9	TRBD2	TRBJ2-5	.	CASSVIGRGEETQYF	TGTGCCAGCAGCGTAATCGGCCGGGGGGAAGAGACCCAGTACTTC
TRBV28	.	TRBJ2-7	.	CASRVRSEQYF	TGTGCCAGCAGAGTTCGGAGCGAGCAGTACTTC
TRBV10-2	.	TRBJ1-5	.	CASSVGSNQPQHF	TGCGCCAGCAGTGTCGGGAGCAATCAGCCCCAGCATTTT
TRBV4-3	.	TRBJ1-4	.	CASSQDTGAGANEKLFF	TGCGCCAGCAGCCAAGATACTGGGGCTGGAGCTAATGAAAAACTGTTTTTT
TRBV7-6	TRBD1	TRBJ1-1	.	CASSLTTGDTEAFF	TGTGCCAGCAGCCTGACGACAGGGGACACTGAAGCTTTCTTT
TRBV19	.	TRBJ1-2	.	CASSQAANIYGYTF	TGTGCCAGTAGTCAGGCCGCGAATATCTATGGCTACACCTTC
TRBV15	.	TRBJ2-5	.	CATSSGEGQQETQYF	TGTGCCACCAGCAGTGGGGAAGGACAGCAAGAGACCCAGTACTTC
TRBV7-9	.	TRBJ2-5	.	CASSLPAEETQYF	TGTGCCAGCAGCTTACCCGCGGAAGAGACCCAGTACTTC
TRBV5-4	TRBD1	TRBJ2-7	.	CASRLTGGDSYEQYF	TGTGCCAGCAGATTGACAGGGGGAGATAGCTACGAGCAGTACTTC
TRBV7-3	TRBD1	TRBJ2-5	once	CASSTGTGLETQYF	TGTGCCAGCAGCACCGGGACAGGGCTGGAGACCCAGTACTTC
TRBV27	.	TRBJ1-4	.	CASSPLSTRGELFF	TGTGCCAGCAGTCCCCTCAGTACCCGGGGTGAACTGTTTTTT